This TCR beta chain stems from a study of monozygotic twins with inflammatory bowel disease. Germline CDR1 DFQATT, CDR2 SNEGSKA (reference sequence). CDR3 size: 13 residues. TCRdb re-called the 5' RACE reads and catalogs CDR3 proteins one per entry, DNA excluded. The sample holds under 150,000 distinct CDR3 sequences. Study results and limitations: Any single strong signal or clonotype tied to IBD lacked support.

Note on this clonotype: Its specificity is not known.

The TCR comes from a human donor with ulcerative colitis or Crohn's disease, or a healthy co-twin of an affected twin (not recorded which). Sequencing input: blood. The genes are TRBV20-1 and TRBJ1-1. CDR3 loop: CSASDTEWAEAFF.